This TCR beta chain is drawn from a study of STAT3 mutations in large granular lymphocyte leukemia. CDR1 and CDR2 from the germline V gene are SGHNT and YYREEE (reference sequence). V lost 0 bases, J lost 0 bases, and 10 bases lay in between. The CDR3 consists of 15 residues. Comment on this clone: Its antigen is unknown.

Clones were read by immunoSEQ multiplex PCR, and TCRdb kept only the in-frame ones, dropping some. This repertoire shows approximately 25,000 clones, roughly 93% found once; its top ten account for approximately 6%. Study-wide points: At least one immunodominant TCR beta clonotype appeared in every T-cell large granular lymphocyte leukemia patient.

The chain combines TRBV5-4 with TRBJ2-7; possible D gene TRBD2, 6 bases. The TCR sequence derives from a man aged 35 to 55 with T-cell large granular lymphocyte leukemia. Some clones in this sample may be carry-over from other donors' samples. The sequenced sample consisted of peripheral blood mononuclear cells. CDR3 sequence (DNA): TGTGCCAGCAGCTTGGGAGGGACTCCCTCCTACGAGCAGTACTTC. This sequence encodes CASSLGGTPSYEQYF.